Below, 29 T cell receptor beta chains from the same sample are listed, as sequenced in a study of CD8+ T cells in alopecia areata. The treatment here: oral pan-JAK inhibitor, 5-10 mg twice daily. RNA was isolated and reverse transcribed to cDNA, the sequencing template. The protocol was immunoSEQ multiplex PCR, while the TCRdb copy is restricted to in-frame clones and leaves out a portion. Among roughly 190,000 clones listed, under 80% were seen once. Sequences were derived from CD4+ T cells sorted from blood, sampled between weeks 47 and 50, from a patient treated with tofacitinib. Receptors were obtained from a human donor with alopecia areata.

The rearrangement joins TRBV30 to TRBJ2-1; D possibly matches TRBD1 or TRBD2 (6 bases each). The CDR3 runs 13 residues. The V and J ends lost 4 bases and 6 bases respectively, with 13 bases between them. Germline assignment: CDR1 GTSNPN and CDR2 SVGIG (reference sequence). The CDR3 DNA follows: TGTGCCTGGAAACAGGGTAGCGGCAATGAGCAGTTCTTC. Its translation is CAWKQGSGNEQFF. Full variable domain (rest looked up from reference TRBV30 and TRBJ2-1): SQTIHQWPATLVQPVGSPLSLECTVEGTSNPNLYWYRQAAGRGLQLLFYSVGIGQISSEVPQNLSASRPQDRQFILSSKKLLLSDSGFYLCAWKQGSGNEQFFGPGTRLTVL.

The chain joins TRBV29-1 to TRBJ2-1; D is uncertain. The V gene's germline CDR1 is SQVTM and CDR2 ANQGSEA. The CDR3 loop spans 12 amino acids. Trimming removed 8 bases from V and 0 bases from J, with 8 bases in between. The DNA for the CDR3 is TGCAGCACAAAAAGCTCCTACAATGAGCAGTTCTTC. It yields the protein CSTKSSYNEQFF.

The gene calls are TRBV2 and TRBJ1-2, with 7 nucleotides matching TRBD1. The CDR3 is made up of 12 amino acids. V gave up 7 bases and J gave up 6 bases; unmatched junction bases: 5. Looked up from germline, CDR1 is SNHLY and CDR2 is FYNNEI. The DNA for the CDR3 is TGTGCCAGCACCCCGACAGGGAATGGCTACACCTTC. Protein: CASTPTGNGYTF.

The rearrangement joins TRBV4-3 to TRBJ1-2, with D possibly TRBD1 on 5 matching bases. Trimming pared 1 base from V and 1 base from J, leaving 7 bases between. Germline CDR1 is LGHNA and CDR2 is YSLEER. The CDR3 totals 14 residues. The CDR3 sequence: CASSQVGVNYGYTF. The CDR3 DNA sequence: TGCGCCAGCAGCCAAGTAGGGGTTAACTATGGCTACACCTTC.

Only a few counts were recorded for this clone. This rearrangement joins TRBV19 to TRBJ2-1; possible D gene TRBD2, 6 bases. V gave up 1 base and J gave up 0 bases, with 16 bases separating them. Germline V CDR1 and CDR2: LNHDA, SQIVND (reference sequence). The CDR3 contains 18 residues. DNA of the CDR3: TGTGCCAGTAGTATAGGGAAAGGTAGCGGACACTCCTACAATGAGCAGTTCTTC. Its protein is CASSIGKGSGHSYNEQFF.

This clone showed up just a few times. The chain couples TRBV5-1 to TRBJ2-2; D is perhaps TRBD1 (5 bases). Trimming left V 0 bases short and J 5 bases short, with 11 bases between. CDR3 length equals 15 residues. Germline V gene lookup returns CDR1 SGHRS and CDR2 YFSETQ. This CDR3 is CASSLGARQTGELFF. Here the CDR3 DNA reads TGCGCCAGCAGCTTGGGGGCCAGACAGACCGGGGAGCTGTTTTTT.

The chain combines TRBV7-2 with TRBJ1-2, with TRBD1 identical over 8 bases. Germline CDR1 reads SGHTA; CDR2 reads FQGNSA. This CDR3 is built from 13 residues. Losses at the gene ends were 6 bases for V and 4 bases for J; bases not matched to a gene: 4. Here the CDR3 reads CASRETGVYGYTF. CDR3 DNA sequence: TGTGCCAGCAGGGAGACAGGGGTCTATGGCTACACCTTC.

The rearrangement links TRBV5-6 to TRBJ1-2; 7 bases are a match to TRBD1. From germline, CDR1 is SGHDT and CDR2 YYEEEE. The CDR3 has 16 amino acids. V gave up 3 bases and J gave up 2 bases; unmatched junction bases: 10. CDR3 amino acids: CASSWTQGTANYGYTF. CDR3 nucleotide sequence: TGTGCCAGCAGCTGGACACAGGGGACTGCGAACTATGGCTACACCTTC.

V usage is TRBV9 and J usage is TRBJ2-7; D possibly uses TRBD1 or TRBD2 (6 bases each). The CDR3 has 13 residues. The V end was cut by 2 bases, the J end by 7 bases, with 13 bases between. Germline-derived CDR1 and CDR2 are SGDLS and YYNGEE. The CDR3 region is CASSVTLGGEQYF. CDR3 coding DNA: TGTGCCAGCAGCGTGACCCTAGGGGGGGAGCAGTACTTC.

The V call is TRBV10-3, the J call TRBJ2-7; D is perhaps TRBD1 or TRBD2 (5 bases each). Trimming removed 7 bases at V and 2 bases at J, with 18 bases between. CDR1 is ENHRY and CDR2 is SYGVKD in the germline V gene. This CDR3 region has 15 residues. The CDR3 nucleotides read TGTGCCATCACCCCGGGACCCGAGAGGACCTACGAGCAGTACTTC. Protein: CAITPGPERTYEQYF.

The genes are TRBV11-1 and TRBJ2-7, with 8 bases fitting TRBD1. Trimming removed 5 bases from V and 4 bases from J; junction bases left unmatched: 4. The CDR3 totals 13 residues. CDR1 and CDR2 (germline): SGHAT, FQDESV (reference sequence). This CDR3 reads CASSAGQGYEQYF. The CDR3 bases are TGTGCCAGCAGCGCCGGACAGGGTTACGAGCAGTACTTC.

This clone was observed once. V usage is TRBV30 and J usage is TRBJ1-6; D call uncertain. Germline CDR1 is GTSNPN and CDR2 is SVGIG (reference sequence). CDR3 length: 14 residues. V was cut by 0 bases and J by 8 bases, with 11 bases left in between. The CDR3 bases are TGTGCCTGGAGTGTCCCAGGTAGAGATTCACCCCTCCACTTT. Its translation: CAWSVPGRDSPLHF.

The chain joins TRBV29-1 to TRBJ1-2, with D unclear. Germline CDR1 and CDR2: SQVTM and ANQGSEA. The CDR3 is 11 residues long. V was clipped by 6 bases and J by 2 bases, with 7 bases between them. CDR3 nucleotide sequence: TGCAGCGTGTGGCAGAACTATGGCTACACCTTC. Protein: CSVWQNYGYTF.

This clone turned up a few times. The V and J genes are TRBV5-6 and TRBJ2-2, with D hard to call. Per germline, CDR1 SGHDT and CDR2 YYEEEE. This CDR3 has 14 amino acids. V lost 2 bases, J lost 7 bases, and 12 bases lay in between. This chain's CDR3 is CASSFGSIDGELFF. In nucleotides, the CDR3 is TGTGCCAGCAGCTTCGGTAGTATTGACGGGGAGCTGTTTTTT.

Written as DNA, the CDR3 is TGTGCCACCAGCAGAGATAAGGGAAATGAGCAGTTCTTC. It encodes CATSRDKGNEQFF. V and J are TRBV15 and TRBJ2-1; D is unresolved. From germline, CDR1 is LNHNV and CDR2 YYDKDF (reference sequence). The CDR3 length is 13 residues. V lost 0 bases, J lost 7 bases, and 7 bases lay in between.

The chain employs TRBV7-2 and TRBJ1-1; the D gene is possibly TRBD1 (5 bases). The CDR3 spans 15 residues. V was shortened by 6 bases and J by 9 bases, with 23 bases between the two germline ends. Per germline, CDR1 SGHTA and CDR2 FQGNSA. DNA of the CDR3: TGTGCCAGCAGTTGGGGGGGTTCAGTTGAAAAAAAAGCTTTCTTT. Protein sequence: CASSWGGSVEKKAFF.

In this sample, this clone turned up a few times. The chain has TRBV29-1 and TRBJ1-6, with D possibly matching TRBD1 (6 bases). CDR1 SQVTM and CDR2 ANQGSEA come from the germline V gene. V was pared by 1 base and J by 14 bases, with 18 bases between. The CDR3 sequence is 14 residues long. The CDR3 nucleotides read TGCAGCGTTGAAGTGGAGACAGGTCAGAAGGCCCTCCACTTT. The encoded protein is CSVEVETGQKALHF.

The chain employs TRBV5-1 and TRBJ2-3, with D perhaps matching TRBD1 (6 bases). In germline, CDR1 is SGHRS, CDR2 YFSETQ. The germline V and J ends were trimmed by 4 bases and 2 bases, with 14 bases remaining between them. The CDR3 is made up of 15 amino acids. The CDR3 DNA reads TGCGCCAGCAGCCCTTCAGGGGATTCCACAGATACGCAGTATTTT. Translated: CASSPSGDSTDTQYF. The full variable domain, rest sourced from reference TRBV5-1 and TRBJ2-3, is KAGVTQTPRYLIKTRGQQVTLSCSPISGHRSVSWYQQTPGQGLQFLFEYFSETQRNKGNFPGRFSGRQFSNSRSEMNVSTLELGDSALYLCASSPSGDSTDTQYFGPGTRLTVL.

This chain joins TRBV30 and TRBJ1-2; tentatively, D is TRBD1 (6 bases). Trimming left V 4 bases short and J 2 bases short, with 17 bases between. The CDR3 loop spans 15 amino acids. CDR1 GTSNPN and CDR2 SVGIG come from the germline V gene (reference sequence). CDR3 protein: CAWKAGAKANYGYTF. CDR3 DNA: TGTGCCTGGAAGGCAGGGGCCAAAGCCAACTATGGCTACACCTTC.

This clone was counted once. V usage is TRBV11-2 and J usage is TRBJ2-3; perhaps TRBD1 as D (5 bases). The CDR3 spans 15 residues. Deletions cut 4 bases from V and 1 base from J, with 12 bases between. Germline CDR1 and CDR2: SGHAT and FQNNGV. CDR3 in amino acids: CASSSGGRGTDTQYF. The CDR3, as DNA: TGTGCCAGCAGCTCCGGTGGCAGGGGCACAGATACGCAGTATTTT.

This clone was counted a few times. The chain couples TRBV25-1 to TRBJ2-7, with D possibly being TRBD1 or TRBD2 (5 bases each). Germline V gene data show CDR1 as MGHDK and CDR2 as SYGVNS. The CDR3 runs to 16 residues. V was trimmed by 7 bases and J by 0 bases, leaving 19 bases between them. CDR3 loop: CASTLPRGPRSYEQYF. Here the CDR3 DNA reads TGTGCCAGCACCCTCCCGAGGGGCCCCCGCTCCTACGAGCAGTACTTC.

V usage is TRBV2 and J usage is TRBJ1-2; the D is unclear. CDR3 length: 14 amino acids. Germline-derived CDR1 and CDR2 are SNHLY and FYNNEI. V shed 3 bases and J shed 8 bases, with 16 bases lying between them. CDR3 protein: CASSEARQYKGYTF. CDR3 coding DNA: TGTGCCAGCAGTGAGGCCAGACAATACAAAGGCTACACCTTC.

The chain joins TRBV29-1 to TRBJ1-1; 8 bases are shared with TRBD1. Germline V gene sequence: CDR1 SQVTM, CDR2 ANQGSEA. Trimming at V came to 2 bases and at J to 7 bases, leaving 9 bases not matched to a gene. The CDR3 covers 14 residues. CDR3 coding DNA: TGCAGCGTTGAAATAACTGGACAGGGAAGTGAAGCTTTCTTT. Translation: CSVEITGQGSEAFF.

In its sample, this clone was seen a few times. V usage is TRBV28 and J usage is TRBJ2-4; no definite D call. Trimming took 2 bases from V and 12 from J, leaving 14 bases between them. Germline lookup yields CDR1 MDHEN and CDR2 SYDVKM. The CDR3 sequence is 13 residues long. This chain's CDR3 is CASSLPAAYGQYF. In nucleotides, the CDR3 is TGTGCCAGCAGTTTACCGGCCGCATACGGTCAGTACTTC.

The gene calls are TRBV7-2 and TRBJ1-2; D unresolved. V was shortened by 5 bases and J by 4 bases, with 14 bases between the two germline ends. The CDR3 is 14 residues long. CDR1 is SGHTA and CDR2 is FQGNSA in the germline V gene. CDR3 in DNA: TGTGCCAGCAGCCCCGACGGGCAGCGCTATGGCTACACCTTC. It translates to CASSPDGQRYGYTF.

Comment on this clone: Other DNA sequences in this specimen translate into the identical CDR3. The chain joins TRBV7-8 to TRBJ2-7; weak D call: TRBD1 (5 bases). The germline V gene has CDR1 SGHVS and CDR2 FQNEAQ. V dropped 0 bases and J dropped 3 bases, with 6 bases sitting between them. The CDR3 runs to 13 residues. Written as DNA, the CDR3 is TGTGCCAGCAGCTTAGCTCAGGGCTACGAGCAGTACTTC. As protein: CASSLAQGYEQYF.

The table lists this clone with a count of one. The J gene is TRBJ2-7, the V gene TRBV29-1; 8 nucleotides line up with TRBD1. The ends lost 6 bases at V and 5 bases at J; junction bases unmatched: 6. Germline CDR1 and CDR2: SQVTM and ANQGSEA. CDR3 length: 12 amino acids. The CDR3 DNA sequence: TGCAGCGTACGGACAGGGATAGACGAGCAGTACTTC. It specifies CSVRTGIDEQYF.

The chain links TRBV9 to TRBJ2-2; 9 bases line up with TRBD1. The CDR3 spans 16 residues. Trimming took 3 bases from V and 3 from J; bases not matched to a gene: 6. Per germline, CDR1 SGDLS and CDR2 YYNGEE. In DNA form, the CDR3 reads TGTGCCAGCAGCGAGAGGGACAGGGAATACACCGGGGAGCTGTTTTTT. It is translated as CASSERDREYTGELFF.

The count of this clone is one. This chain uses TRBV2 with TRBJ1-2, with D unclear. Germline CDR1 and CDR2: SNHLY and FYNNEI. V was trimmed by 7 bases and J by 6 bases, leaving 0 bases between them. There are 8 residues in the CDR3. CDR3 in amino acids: CASNGYTF. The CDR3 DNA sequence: TGTGCCAGCAATGGCTACACCTTC.